This TCR beta chain was found in a study of T cell responses to AZD1222 COVID-19 vaccine. On the study more broadly: Samples with a second dose at about 4 or about 12 weeks were pooled together.

Study-wide results and limits: Samples come after the peak T cell response, not at day 14.

Here immunoSEQ multiplex PCR was the method, and the copy in TCRdb shows in-frame clones only, minus some. The sample yields about 93,000 clones, 65% to 90% seen once. Per germline, CDR1 SGHTA and CDR2 FQGNSA. The CDR3 sequence is 15 residues long. Deletions cut 5 bases from V and 0 bases from J, with 11 bases between. A word on this clone: Its antigen is undetermined.

The rearrangement uses TRBV7-2 and TRBJ1-5, with a weak D call TRBD1 (5 bases). The sample was peripheral blood, taken on day 0 of AZD1222 vaccination. The receptor comes from an adult in good health. The CDR3 here is CASSPTVHSNQPQHF. The CDR3 nucleotides are TGTGCCAGCAGCCCGACAGTACATAGCAATCAGCCCCAGCATTTT.